A selection of T cell receptor beta chains follows, all from one sample in a study of blood T cell repertoires in COVID-19. Libraries were prepared by immunoSEQ multiplex PCR; TCRdb keeps only in-frame clonotypes and omits some of them. The profile covers 200,000 to 250,000 clones, with roughly 75% appearing a single time and around 5.4% taken by the ten largest. Sequencing used peripheral blood. Receptor source: a woman in her 70s with acute or convalescent COVID-19. Both conserved end residues are part of each CDR3. D genes are given only for firm matches. For some rows the clone size is stated as once, few or many, or as a class when expanded; others skip it.

clone_size j_call d_call v_call cdr3_nt cdr3_aa
- TRBJ2-5 TRBD1 TRBV30 TGTGCCTGGAGTGGCACCAAACAGGGGCTGGGGGAGACCCAGTACTTC CAWSGTKQGLGETQYF
few TRBJ2-1 TRBD2 TRBV6-5 TGTGCCAGCACCCCGGGACTAGCGGGAGACAATGAGCAGTTCTTC CASTPGLAGDNEQFF
- TRBJ1-5 - TRBV4-1 TGCGCCAGCAGCCAAGAAAACCAGGTTTGGAGCAATCAGCCCCAGCATTTT CASSQENQVWSNQPQHF
- TRBJ1-1 - TRBV6-4 TGTGCCAGCAGGAAAGACGGGGGGTATCCCACTGAAGCTTTCTTT CASRKDGGYPTEAFF
- TRBJ1-1 - TRBV30 TGTGCCTGGAGTGTACGAGGGGGTGGGGGAGCTTTCTTT CAWSVRGGGGAFF
- TRBJ2-3 - TRBV24-1 TGTGCCACCAGTGATTTAGGGGCAGATGCTAGCACAGATACGCAGTATTTT CATSDLGADASTDTQYF
- TRBJ2-3 TRBD1 TRBV7-2 TGTGCCAGCAGCTCGGGACAGCGCACAGATACGCAGTATTTT CASSSGQRTDTQYF
- TRBJ2-1 TRBD2 TRBV6-4 TGTGCCAGCAGCGCTCTTAGCGGGATTTACAATGAGCAGTTCTTC CASSALSGIYNEQFF
- TRBJ2-1 TRBD2 TRBV24-1 TGTGCCACCAGTGCTAGTACGGCTAGCGGGAAAAATGAGCAGTTCTTC CATSASTASGKNEQFF
- TRBJ1-2 - TRBV1 TGCACCACCGTACGGAGGGACTATGGCTACACCTTC CTTVRRDYGYTF
- TRBJ2-5 TRBD1 TRBV7-8 TGTGCCAGCAGCCCCCTTGGGGGACAGATCGAGACCCAGTACTTC CASSPLGGQIETQYF
- TRBJ1-5 - TRBV11-3 TGTGCCAGCAGCTTAAGACGGAGAAGCAATCAGCCCCAGCATTTT CASSLRRRSNQPQHF
- TRBJ2-7 TRBD1 TRBV6-9 TGTGCCAGCAATGGACAGGGGCGACCTGGGCAGTACTTC CASNGQGRPGQYF
- TRBJ2-7 - TRBV6-4 TGTGCCAGCAGTGACTTGAAGAAATTGAGCTCCTACGAGCAGTACTTC CASSDLKKLSSYEQYF